This is a list of T cell receptor beta chains from one sample in a study of blood T cell repertoires in COVID-19. The assay was immunoSEQ multiplex PCR, and TCRdb's table has in-frame clones only and misses some. The sample carries under 150,000 clones, around 81% recorded once. Sequencing was performed on peripheral blood. The receptors shown here come from a middle-aged man with active or convalescent COVID-19. Each CDR3 is given with its conserved first and last residue. A D gene is named only where the DNA matches it firmly. A clone size is listed for some rows: how often the clone was seen (once, few, many), or a class if it is expanded.

V	size	J	D	CDR3	DNA
TRBV7-2	-	TRBJ1-1	-	CASSLVGGKNTEAFF	TGTGCCAGCAGCTTAGTAGGGGGAAAGAACACTGAAGCTTTCTTT
TRBV18	once	TRBJ2-7	-	CASSPPGVLTSEQYF	TGTGCCAGCTCACCCCCGGGGGTCCTCACCAGCGAGCAGTACTTC
TRBV12-5	-	TRBJ1-3	TRBD1	CASGTRTGVSGNTIYF	TGTGCTAGTGGGACCCGGACAGGGGTATCGGGAAACACCATATATTTT
TRBV30	-	TRBJ1-4	TRBD1	CAWSSNRGSKEKLFF	TGTGCCTGGAGTTCGAACAGGGGCTCTAAAGAAAAACTGTTTTTT
TRBV5-1	-	TRBJ2-2	-	CASSLAGTQMNTGELFF	TGCGCCAGCAGCTTGGCCGGGACTCAGATGAACACCGGGGAGCTGTTTTTT
TRBV5-5	-	TRBJ2-7	TRBD1	CASSLGTGADYEQYF	TGTGCCAGCAGCTTGGGGACAGGGGCCGACTACGAGCAGTACTTC
TRBV5-6	-	TRBJ1-6	-	CASSLDLGATLSPLHF	TGTGCCAGCAGCTTGGACCTGGGGGCGACTCTCTCACCCCTCCACTTT
TRBV6-5	-	TRBJ1-3	-	CASSLSGAGGNTIYF	TGTGCCAGCAGCCTTTCAGGGGCGGGTGGAAACACCATATATTTT
TRBV6-1	-	TRBJ2-7	-	CASSEQEGFPYEQYF	TGTGCCAGCAGTGAACAGGAGGGGTTTCCCTACGAGCAGTACTTC
TRBV2	-	TRBJ2-3	-	CASEEADTQYF	TGTGCCAGTGAGGAGGCGGATACGCAGTATTTT
TRBV10-3	few	TRBJ2-7	TRBD1	CAISTSNRGSYEQYF	TGTGCCATCAGTACCTCAAACAGGGGATCCTACGAGCAGTACTTC
TRBV5-5	few	TRBJ2-3	-	CASSFTGVGGDTQYF	TGTGCCAGCAGCTTCACAGGGGTGGGGGGAGATACGCAGTATTTT
TRBV28	-	TRBJ2-1	TRBD1	CASRRTGRGNEQFF	TGTGCCAGCAGACGGACAGGGAGAGGGAATGAGCAGTTCTTC
TRBV7-9	-	TRBJ2-3	TRBD2	CASSPFGTSGGAGTDTQYF	TGTGCCAGCAGCCCATTTGGGACTAGCGGGGGGGCTGGCACAGATACGCAGTATTTT
TRBV5-4	many	TRBJ2-7	TRBD2	CASSLWSGTHEQYF	TGTGCCAGCAGCTTGTGGAGCGGGACCCACGAGCAGTACTTC
TRBV5-1	-	TRBJ2-5	-	CASSLLGQETQYF	TGCGCCAGCAGCTTGCTAGGTCAAGAGACCCAGTACTTC
TRBV2	-	TRBJ2-7	TRBD1	CASMTGGSYEQYF	TGTGCCAGTATGACAGGGGGGAGCTACGAGCAGTACTTC
TRBV4-2	-	TRBJ2-5	TRBD2	CASSQDSAGGPQETQYF	TGTGCCAGCAGCCAAGATAGCGCGGGGGGACCCCAAGAGACCCAGTACTTC
TRBV3-1/TRBV3-2	-	TRBJ2-3	TRBD2	CASSQVRTSGGTDTQYF	TGTGCCAGCAGCCAAGTACGGACTAGCGGGGGGACAGATACGCAGTATTTT
TRBV9	-	TRBJ2-5	TRBD2	CASSVAGAGGGQETQYF	TGTGCCAGCAGCGTAGCTGGAGCGGGGGGTGGCCAAGAGACCCAGTACTTC
TRBV18	-	TRBJ1-5	TRBD1	CASSPPRTGMDNQPQHF	TGTGCCAGCTCACCACCGAGGACAGGGATGGACAATCAGCCCCAGCATTTT
TRBV6-5	-	TRBJ2-3	-	CASSYSGQSGRYTQYF	TGTGCCAGCAGTTACTCGGGACAGTCCGGGAGATATACGCAGTATTTT
TRBV18	-	TRBJ2-3	TRBD1	CASSPLGQGSTDTQYF	TGTGCCAGCTCACCCTTAGGACAGGGCTCGACAGATACGCAGTATTTT
TRBV6-5	-	TRBJ2-5	-	CASSYSPSPSGETQYF	TGTGCCAGCAGTTACTCCCCTTCCCCGTCCGGAGAGACCCAGTACTTC
TRBV11-2	-	TRBJ2-5	TRBD2	CASSLTRLAGQETQYF	TGTGCCAGCAGCTTAACACGTCTAGCGGGGCAAGAGACCCAGTACTTC
TRBV7-9	-	TRBJ2-3	TRBD1	CASSLGPGTGSTDTQYF	TGTGCCAGCAGTTTAGGCCCCGGGACAGGGAGCACAGATACGCAGTATTTT
TRBV5-1	-	TRBJ1-2	-	CASSLELDYGYTF	TGCGCCAGCAGCTTGGAACTAGACTATGGCTACACCTTC
TRBV12-2	-	TRBJ2-6	-	CASRLAETLRDLGANVLTF	TGTGCAAGTCGCTTAGCTGAGACTCTCCGGGATTTGGGGGCCAACGTCCTGACTTTC
TRBV4-3	-	TRBJ2-2	TRBD2	CASSQASGGNPGELFF	TGCGCCAGCAGCCAAGCTAGCGGGGGGAACCCCGGGGAGCTGTTTTTT
TRBV27	-	TRBJ1-4	-	CASSYGAHRVLGEKLFF	TGTGCCAGCAGTTATGGGGCCCACAGGGTTCTGGGTGAAAAACTGTTTTTT
TRBV6-2/TRBV6-3	once	TRBJ1-1	-	CASSSRRFPGAGEAFF	TGTGCCAGCAGTTCCCGCCGTTTCCCAGGAGCGGGTGAAGCTTTCTTT
TRBV6-2/TRBV6-3	-	TRBJ1-1	TRBD1	CASSYNPGGSNTEAFF	TGTGCCAGCAGTTACAACCCAGGGGGGTCGAACACTGAAGCTTTCTTT
TRBV18	-	TRBJ1-5	-	CASGPGAGPAGQPQHF	TGTGCCAGCGGCCCTGGGGCAGGGCCTGCTGGGCAGCCCCAGCATTTT
TRBV7-9	-	TRBJ2-7	-	CASSPRGGYEQYF	TGTGCCAGCAGCCCGAGGGGGGGGTACGAGCAGTACTTC
TRBV6-5	once	TRBJ1-2	TRBD1	CASSHVTGHYYGYTF	TGTGCCAGCAGTCATGTGACAGGGCATTACTATGGCTACACCTTC
TRBV5-6	few	TRBJ1-2	-	CASSFVGDGLTGYTF	TGTGCCAGCAGCTTTGTAGGGGATGGGCTTACTGGCTACACCTTC
TRBV3-1/TRBV3-2	-	TRBJ2-3	-	CASSLRGGADTQYF	TGTGCCAGCAGCCTTAGAGGGGGGGCAGATACGCAGTATTTT
TRBV9	few	TRBJ1-6	-	CASSDTGLPRGNSPLHF	TGTGCCAGCAGCGACACAGGGTTACCGCGGGGGAATTCACCCCTCCACTTT
TRBV9	-	TRBJ2-5	TRBD2	CASSPRTSGGAGETQYF	TGTGCCAGCAGCCCTCGGACTAGCGGGGGGGCAGGAGAGACCCAGTACTTC
TRBV4-1	-	TRBJ2-5	-	CASSQDLQGETQYF	TGCGCCAGCAGCCAAGATTTACAGGGTGAGACCCAGTACTTC
TRBV5-1	once	TRBJ1-3	-	CASSLASPGSSGNTIYF	TGCGCCAGCAGCTTGGCCAGTCCAGGCAGCTCTGGAAACACCATATATTTT
TRBV3-1/TRBV3-2	few	TRBJ1-3	-	CASSQAGLSSGNTIYF	TGTGCCAGCAGCCAAGCAGGGCTGAGCTCTGGAAACACCATATATTTT
TRBV6-5	few	TRBJ1-3	-	CASSLSGRTGNTIYF	TGTGCCAGCAGCCTTTCGGGGAGAACTGGAAACACCATATATTTT
TRBV9	-	TRBJ1-4	-	CASSRDSSNEKLFF	TGTGCCAGCAGCAGAGACAGCTCTAATGAAAAACTGTTTTTT
TRBV4-1	-	TRBJ1-5	-	CASSQDPDMRPQHF	TGCGCCAGCAGCCAAGACCCGGACATGAGGCCCCAGCATTTT
TRBV4-3	-	TRBJ2-4	-	CASSQDKYVAKNIQYF	TGCGCCAGCAGCCAAGATAAATATGTAGCCAAAAACATTCAGTACTTC
TRBV30	-	TRBJ2-7	-	CAWSVDSLTYEQYF	TGTGCCTGGAGTGTGGACAGTCTTACCTACGAGCAGTACTTC
TRBV29-1	-	TRBJ2-5	-	CSVERVATKPKETQYF	TGCAGCGTTGAACGGGTGGCCACCAAACCAAAAGAGACCCAGTACTTC
TRBV2	once	TRBJ1-1	TRBD1	CASKRTGAETAEAFF	TGTGCCAGCAAGAGGACAGGGGCTGAAACCGCTGAAGCTTTCTTT
TRBV2	once	TRBJ1-5	-	CASTVGSNQPQHF	TGTGCCAGCACGGTGGGCAGCAATCAGCCCCAGCATTTT
TRBV20-1	-	TRBJ2-5	-	CSARREETQYF	TGCAGTGCTAGACGGGAAGAGACCCAGTACTTC
TRBV12-5	once	TRBJ2-3	-	CASGGGSTDTQYF	TGTGCTAGTGGGGGGGGTAGCACAGATACGCAGTATTTT
TRBV11-3	-	TRBJ1-1	TRBD1	CASSLGPDRINTEAFF	TGTGCCAGCAGTTTAGGCCCGGACAGGATTAACACTGAAGCTTTCTTT